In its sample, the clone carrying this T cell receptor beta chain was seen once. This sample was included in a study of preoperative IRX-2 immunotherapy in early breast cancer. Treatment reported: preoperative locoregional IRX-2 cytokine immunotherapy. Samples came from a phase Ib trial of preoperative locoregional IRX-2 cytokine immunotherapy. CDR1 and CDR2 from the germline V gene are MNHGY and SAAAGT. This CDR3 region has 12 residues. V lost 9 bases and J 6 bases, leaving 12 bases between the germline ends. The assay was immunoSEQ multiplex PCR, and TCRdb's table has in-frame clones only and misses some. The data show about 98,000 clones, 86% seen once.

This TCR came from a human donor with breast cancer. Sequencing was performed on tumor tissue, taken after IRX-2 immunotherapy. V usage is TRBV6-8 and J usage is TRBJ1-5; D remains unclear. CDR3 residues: CARFQGSQPQHF. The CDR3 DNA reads TGTGCCAGGTTTCAAGGGAGTCAGCCCCAGCATTTT.